The 18 T cell receptor beta chains presented below share a single source sample, sequenced in a study of blood T cell repertoires in COVID-19. The data were produced by immunoSEQ multiplex PCR, yet TCRdb's version contains in-frame clones alone and is incomplete. The table includes 150,000 to 200,000 clones, 88% detected once. The specimen sequenced was peripheral blood. Receptors were obtained from a human donor in a cohort sampled during active COVID-19.

The chain joins TRBV27 to TRBJ2-5, with a weak D call TRBD1 (6 bases). This CDR3 region has 12 residues. V lost 4 bases, J lost 6 bases, and 9 bases lay in between. Germline V gives CDR1 MNHEY, CDR2 SMNVEV (reference sequence). The CDR3 is CASSSRDKTQYF. CDR3 nucleotide sequence: TGTGCCAGCAGTTCCAGGGACAAGACCCAGTACTTC.

The V call is TRBV6-5, the J call TRBJ2-3; D may be TRBD2 (6 bases). Germline CDR1 reads MNHEY; CDR2 reads SVGAGI. V lost 5 bases and J lost 3, with 12 bases in between. The CDR3 has 14 residues. The CDR3 DNA reads as TGTGCCAGCAGTACGGCGGGACCTACAGATACGCAGTATTTT. Encoded protein: CASSTAGPTDTQYF.

The rearrangement links TRBV6-5 to TRBJ2-7; 10 bases are a match to TRBD1. This CDR3 is 15 amino acids long. Germline values: CDR1 MNHEY, CDR2 SVGAGI. After removal of 2 bases from V and 2 bases from J, the junction contained 3 bases not matched to a gene. CDR3 protein: CASSYHGQGAYEQYF. CDR3 in DNA: TGTGCCAGCAGTTACCATGGACAGGGGGCCTACGAGCAGTACTTC.

The V gene is TRBV6-5, the J gene TRBJ2-7; no clear D gene. CDR1 is MNHEY, CDR2 SVGAGI, per germline. The CDR3 consists of 13 residues. V was shortened by 7 bases and J by 3 bases, with 13 bases between the two germline ends. CDR3 in DNA: TGTGCCAGCACGGTGTTCTGGAGCTACGAGCAGTACTTC. It encodes CASTVFWSYEQYF.

The chain employs TRBV28 and TRBJ1-1; TRBD1 is a possible D gene (5 bases). The V gene lost 5 bases and the J gene lost 3 bases, with 25 bases spanning the gap. Germline V gene data show CDR1 as MDHEN and CDR2 as SYDVKM. This CDR3 contains 18 residues. Here the CDR3 DNA reads TGTGCCAGCAGTATCCGGGCCTCGGGGGGAATGAGGGACACTGAAGCTTTCTTT. It is translated as CASSIRASGGMRDTEAFF.

This clone was recorded only once. V usage is TRBV12-3 or TRBV12-4 and J usage is TRBJ2-1, with 8 bases aligning to TRBD2. CDR3 size: 13 residues. The ends lost 6 bases at V and 5 bases at J; junction bases unmatched: 3. The CDR3 loop is CASSGRADNEQFF. The CDR3 nucleotides read TGTGCCAGCAGCGGGAGGGCCGACAATGAGCAGTTCTTC.

This sequence joins TRBV13 and TRBJ1-2, with 12 bases that match TRBD1. V was clipped by 3 bases and J by 8 bases; unmatched bases: 4. Per the germline V gene, CDR1 is PRHDT and CDR2 is FYEKMQ (reference sequence). This CDR3 has 14 residues. DNA for the CDR3: TGTGCCAGCAGCTTGGGACAGGGGGCCCACGGCTACACCTTC. This sequence encodes CASSLGQGAHGYTF.

The rearrangement joins TRBV3-1 (or the pseudogene TRBV3-2) to TRBJ1-2; 11 bases match TRBD1. Looked up from germline, CDR1 is LGHDT and CDR2 is YNNKEL (reference sequence). After removal of 3 bases from V and 9 bases from J, the junction contained 9 bases not matched to a gene. CDR3 length: 15 residues. The CDR3 is CASSHYGQGASSYTF. The CDR3 nucleotides read TGTGCCAGCAGCCACTATGGACAGGGGGCTTCAAGCTACACCTTC.

This chain uses TRBV6-2 or TRBV6-3 with TRBJ1-5; 7 bases map to TRBD1. CDR1 and CDR2 (germline): MNHEY, SVGEGT. The CDR3 totals 14 residues. V shed 5 bases and J 5 bases; nucleotides not matched to a gene: 6. Here the CDR3 reads CASSRTGGDQPQHF. CDR3 nucleotide sequence: TGTGCCAGCAGTCGGACAGGCGGTGATCAGCCCCAGCATTTT.

This clone has only a few counts. V and J are TRBV28 and TRBJ2-2; 13 bases map to TRBD2. V gave up 1 base and J gave up 6 bases; unmatched junction bases: 8. The germline CDR1 and CDR2 sequences are MDHEN and SYDVKM. The CDR3 runs 18 residues. CDR3 bases: TGTGCCAGCAGTTTATCCCCCCGACTAGCGGGAGGTGCCGGGGAGCTGTTTTTT. It encodes CASSLSPRLAGGAGELFF.

This chain joins TRBV18 and TRBJ2-3; weak D call: TRBD2 (5 bases). V shed 3 bases and J shed 2 bases, with 6 bases lying between them. The CDR3 has 13 amino acids. Looked up from germline, CDR1 is KGHSH and CDR2 is LQKENI. CDR3 in DNA: TGTGCCAGCTCACCCGGGGTCACAGATACGCAGTATTTT. It translates to CASSPGVTDTQYF. Full variable domain (outside the CDR3, taken from reference TRBV18 and TRBJ2-3): NAGVMQNPRHLVRRRGQEARLRCSPMKGHSHVYWYRQLPEEGLKFMVYLQKENIIDESGMPKERFSAEFPKEGPSILRIQQVVRGDSAAYFCASSPGVTDTQYFGPGTRLTVL.

This clone appeared once. The chain joins TRBV11-2 to TRBJ2-2; 7 bases match TRBD1. Germline CDR1 reads SGHAT; CDR2 reads FQNNGV. Trimming removed 6 bases from V and 3 bases from J; junction bases left unmatched: 7. CDR3 length equals 15 residues. CDR3 coding DNA: TGTGCCAGCAGGTTCGGCACAGGGGACACCGGGGAGCTGTTTTTT. Translating it yields CASRFGTGDTGELFF.

This clone was recorded only once. The V and J genes are TRBV7-8 and TRBJ2-5; 9 nucleotides agree with TRBD1. Germline V gene data show CDR1 as SGHVS and CDR2 as FQNEAQ. The CDR3 has 15 amino acids. J was trimmed by 0 bases and V by 5 bases; bases with no gene match: 4. In DNA form, the CDR3 reads TGTGCCAGCAGCCCCCGGACAGGGGACCAAGAGACCCAGTACTTC. It codes for CASSPRTGDQETQYF.

In its sample, this clone was seen once. J is TRBJ2-1 and V is TRBV5-1; 15 bases agree with TRBD2. CDR1 is SGHRS and CDR2 is YFSETQ in the germline V gene. J was trimmed by 0 bases and V by 3 bases; bases with no gene match: 7. CDR3 length equals 19 residues. CDR3 residues: CASSSGLAGGGGSYNEQFF. As DNA, the CDR3 is TGCGCCAGCAGCTCCGGACTAGCGGGAGGGGGGGGCTCCTACAATGAGCAGTTCTTC.

The J gene is TRBJ2-2, the V gene TRBV7-8, with TRBD2 matching over 10 bases. The CDR3 is made up of 16 amino acids. In germline, CDR1 is SGHVS, CDR2 FQNEAQ. V trimming: 3 bases; J trimming: 7 bases; junction bases outside the gene matches: 8. The CDR3 coding sequence is TGTGCCAGCAGCTTTCGCAGCGGGGGGGCCGGCGGGGAGCTGTTTTTT. Its translation is CASSFRSGGAGGELFF. Full variable domain (missing parts from reference TRBV7-8 and TRBJ2-2): GAGVSQSPRYKVAKRGQDVALRCDPISGHVSLFWYQQALGQGPEFLTYFQNEAQLDKSGLPSDRFFAERPEGSVSTLKIQRTQQEDSAVYLCASSFRSGGAGGELFFGEGSRLTVL.

The chain is built from TRBV5-3 and TRBJ1-5; no clear D. TRBV5-3 is treated as an ORF (open reading frame) with a function not yet certain. Between the trimmed V and J ends, which lost 4 bases and 7 bases, there was a span of 15 bases. The CDR3 extends over 14 amino acids. This chain's CDR3 is CARSPAGGQQPQHF. The CDR3 DNA reads TGTGCCAGAAGCCCCGCGGGAGGTCAACAGCCCCAGCATTTT.

This chain joins TRBV27 and TRBJ2-1, with 10 positions matching TRBD2. Germline-derived CDR1 and CDR2 are MNHEY and SMNVEV (reference sequence). V lost 5 bases, J lost 5 bases, and 6 bases stayed unmatched. The CDR3 extends over 15 amino acids. The CDR3 protein is CASSQLAGRNNEQFF. The CDR3, as DNA: TGTGCCAGCAGTCAACTAGCGGGGAGGAACAATGAGCAGTTCTTC.

This chain connects TRBV5-1 to TRBJ2-2; the D gene is possibly TRBD1 (5 bases). The germline V gene has CDR1 SGHRS and CDR2 YFSETQ. There are 14 residues in the CDR3. The V and J ends lost 3 bases and 6 bases respectively, with 12 bases between them. This CDR3 is CASSSGAFPGELFF. The CDR3 DNA is TGCGCCAGCAGCTCTGGGGCGTTCCCCGGGGAGCTGTTTTTT. Supplemented by reference TRBV5-1 and TRBJ2-2, the full variable domain reads KAGVTQTPRYLIKTRGQQVTLSCSPISGHRSVSWYQQTPGQGLQFLFEYFSETQRNKGNFPGRFSGRQFSNSRSEMNVSTLELGDSALYLCASSSGAFPGELFFGEGSRLTVL.